Listed here is a single TCR beta chain. Its antigen is not identified. This sample was included in a study of cytomegalovirus exposure and HLA in healthy donors. Notes on the study in general: Indistinguishability led to the exclusion of some V segments, TRBV6-2 and TRBV6-3 included. Over 15,000 TCR beta sequences were associated with HLA alleles at 0.05 false discovery rate in a later analysis.

Per germline, CDR1 MNHEY and CDR2 SMNVEV (reference sequence). The CDR3 runs 13 residues. Trimming at V came to 6 bases and at J to 3 bases, leaving 3 bases not matched to a gene. Donors in the study were healthy people who gave bone marrow. In the PCR, 60 Vbeta and 13 Jbeta primers were used. Here immunoSEQ multiplex PCR was the method, and the copy in TCRdb shows in-frame clones only, minus some. The table has 95,000 to 150,000 clones, more than 65% seen once. This chain uses TRBV27 with TRBJ2-7, with 9 bases matching TRBD1. This TCR was recovered from a woman aged 55-70 years in good health and CMV-seropositive. Sequenced material: PBMCs. CDR3 residues: CASSETGGYEQYF. The CDR3 bases are TGTGCCAGCAGCGAGACAGGGGGCTACGAGCAGTACTTC.